The entry that follows covers one T cell receptor beta chain sequence. Its antigen is as yet unknown. J lost 5 bases, V lost 6 bases, and 11 bases had no gene match. CDR1 MNHNS and CDR2 SASEGT come from the germline V gene. This CDR3 region has 17 residues. The sample originates from a study of T cells after yellow fever vaccination. Study conclusions and caveats: Repertoires obtained by FACS sorting could include abundant clonotypes that entered as contaminants from the bulk population. Although the secondary response was weaker, it peaked faster, at day 5 versus 15.

TCRdb re-analysed the 5' RACE reads in MiXCR, keeping a single row per CDR3 protein. The sample holds hundreds of thousands of distinct CDR3 sequences, 12% seen once. This TCR was recovered from a man aged 25-40 years who received the YFV17D yellow fever vaccine. The chain combines TRBV6-1 with TRBJ2-5, with 14 bases that match TRBD2. Specimen: PBMCs, collected on the day of the yellow fever booster vaccination. The CDR3 DNA reads as TGTGCCAGCAGCCCCGGACTAGCGGGAGGCCTGCAGGAGACCCAGTACTTC. Its translation: CASSPGLAGGLQETQYF.